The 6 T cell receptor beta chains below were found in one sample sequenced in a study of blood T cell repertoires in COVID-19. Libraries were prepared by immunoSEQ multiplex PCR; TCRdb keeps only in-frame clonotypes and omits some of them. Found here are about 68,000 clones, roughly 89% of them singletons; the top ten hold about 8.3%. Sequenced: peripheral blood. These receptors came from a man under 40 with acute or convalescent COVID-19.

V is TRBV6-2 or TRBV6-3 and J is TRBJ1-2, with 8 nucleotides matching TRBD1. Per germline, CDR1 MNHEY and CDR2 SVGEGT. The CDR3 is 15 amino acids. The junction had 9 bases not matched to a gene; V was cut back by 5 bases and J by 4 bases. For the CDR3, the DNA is TGTGCCAGCAGTGACCCGGGACAGGCCCGCTATGGCTACACCTTC. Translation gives CASSDPGQARYGYTF.

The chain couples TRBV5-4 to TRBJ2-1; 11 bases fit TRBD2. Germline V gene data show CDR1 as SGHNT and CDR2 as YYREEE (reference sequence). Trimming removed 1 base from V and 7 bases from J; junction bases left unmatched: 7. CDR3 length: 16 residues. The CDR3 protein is CASSLLATSGINEQFF. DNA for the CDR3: TGTGCCAGCAGCTTGTTAGCGACTAGCGGGATAAATGAGCAGTTCTTC.

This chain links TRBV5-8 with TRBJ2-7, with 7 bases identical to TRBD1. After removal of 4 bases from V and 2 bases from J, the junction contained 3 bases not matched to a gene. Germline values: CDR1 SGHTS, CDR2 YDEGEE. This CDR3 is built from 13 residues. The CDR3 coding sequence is TGTGCCAGCAGCGTGGGACAGACCTACGAGCAGTACTTC. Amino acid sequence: CASSVGQTYEQYF.

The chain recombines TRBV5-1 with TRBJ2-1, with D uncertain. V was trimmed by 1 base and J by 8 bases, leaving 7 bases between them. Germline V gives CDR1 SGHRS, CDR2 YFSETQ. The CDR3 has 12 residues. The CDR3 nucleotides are TGCGCCAGCAGCTTGCCCGGAGATGAGCAGTTCTTC. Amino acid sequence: CASSLPGDEQFF.

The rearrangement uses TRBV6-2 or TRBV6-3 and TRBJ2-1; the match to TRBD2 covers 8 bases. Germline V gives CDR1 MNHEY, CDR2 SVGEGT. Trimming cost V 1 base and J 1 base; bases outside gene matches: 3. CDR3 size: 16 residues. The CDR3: CASSYYGGRSYNEQFF. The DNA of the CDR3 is TGTGCCAGCAGTTACTATGGCGGGAGGTCCTACAATGAGCAGTTCTTC.

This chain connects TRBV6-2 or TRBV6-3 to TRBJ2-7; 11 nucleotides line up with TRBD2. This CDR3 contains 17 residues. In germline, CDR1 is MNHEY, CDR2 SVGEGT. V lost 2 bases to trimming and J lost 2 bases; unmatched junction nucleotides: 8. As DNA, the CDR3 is TGTGCCAGCAGTTACCCAGGGACTAGCGGATACCCCTACGAGCAGTACTTC. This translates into CASSYPGTSGYPYEQYF.